This is a list of T cell receptor beta chains from one sample in a study of human T cells and chemical hapten exposure. One entry per CDR3 protein results from TCRdb running MiXCR on the RACE reads. The sample records more than 150,000 distinct CDR3 sequences, about 15% being singletons. This material consisted of whole blood, taken in connection with sensitization to the hapten diphenylcyclopropenone (DPC). Receptor source: a woman aged 25 to 39 with alopecia areata. Some clones in this sample may be carry-over from other donors' samples. CDR3s include the opening cysteine and the closing phenylalanine or tryptophan. Each record gives: D gene, V gene, clone size, CDR3 protein. The D gene is left open where the match is weak. Some rows have no size entry. The others give once, few or many, or a class for an expanded clone.

>-|TRBV9|many
CASSPSPDSTEAFF
>-|TRBV28|few
CASQGTVSYEQYF
>-|TRBV6-5|few
CASSYGAGFGQFF
>TRBD1|TRBV9|-
CASSVAERQGDSPLHF
>-|TRBV29-1|-
CSVANSWGLGINNEQFF
>-|TRBV5-1|few
CASSLQQGVYEQYF
>-|TRBV10-3|-
CAISVTSLGDYGHTF
>-|TRBV6-5|-
CASSQSPGQTSQQFF
>TRBD1|TRBV10-3|-
CAIANRGLNTEAFF
>TRBD2|TRBV28|-
CASSLLGGYEQYF
>-|TRBV4-3|few
CASSQDAQALWPQHF
>-|TRBV18|-
CASSPDYPGSYNEQFF
>TRBD2|TRBV9|many
CASSAGLAGVETQYF
>-|TRBV6-1|many
CASSTHKGNRVVRNEQFF
>-|TRBV7-2|-
CASSLRLGMHF